The clone carrying this T cell receptor beta chain was detected many times. Antigen unknown. Via MiXCR, TCRdb re-called the RT-PCR reads, giving one row per CDR3 protein. The profile shows over 800,000 distinct CDR3 sequences, less than 25% of them singletons. These data are taken from a study of response to subunit inactivated influenza vaccine. Study-level points and caveats: That few new T cells are recruited by each seasonal influenza vaccination was the authors' suggestion.

V lost 1 base and J lost 1, with 11 bases in between. The CDR3 length is 14 residues. Germline loops: CDR1 SQVTM, CDR2 ANQGSEA. Sample: PBMCs from blood, taken 4 to 6 days after vaccination. This TCR was sampled from a man aged 45-65 years who received an inactivated influenza vaccine. This sequence joins TRBV29-1 and TRBJ2-7; D possibly uses TRBD1 or TRBD2 (5 bases each). The CDR3 DNA follows: TGCAGCGTTGAAGGAGGGACGGGGTCCTACGAGCAGTACTTC. This encodes CSVEGGTGSYEQYF.